Each of the 18 T cell receptor beta chains below was sequenced from the same sample in a study of blood T cells in healthy people across ages. Sample-barcoded 5' priming and a J-beta primer mix drove a second PCR of about 6 to 11 cycles. TCRdb re-called the 5' RACE reads through MiXCR, storing one row per CDR3 protein. The sample lists roughly 570,000 distinct CDR3 sequences, roughly 28% occurring once. The sample was blood. The receptors shown here come from a woman in her 70s in good health.

This chain connects TRBV10-3 to TRBJ2-4; 7 bases match TRBD1. The junction had 6 bases not matched to a gene; V was cut back by 3 bases and J by 1 base. Germline V gene data show CDR1 as ENHRY and CDR2 as SYGVKD. There are 16 residues in the CDR3. DNA of the CDR3: TGTGCCATCAGTGATGACGGGACAGTGGCCAAAAACATTCAGTACTTC. Encoded protein: CAISDDGTVAKNIQYF.

The rearrangement joins TRBV12-3 or TRBV12-4 to TRBJ2-7; maybe TRBD2 (5 bases). The end of the DNA is better explained by TRBJ2-1, so the J call may be wrong. The CDR3 totals 12 residues. Here the CDR3 reads CASSMEALSQFF. The CDR3 nucleotides read TGTGCCAGCAGTATGGAGGCCCTATCCCAGTTCTTC.

The chain combines TRBV30 with TRBJ1-1; D gene ambiguous. The germline V gene has CDR1 GTSNPN and CDR2 SVGIG (reference sequence). Deletions cut 0 bases from V and 0 bases from J, with 14 bases between. The CDR3 spans 16 residues. CDR3 region: CAWSVGQILMNTEAFF. CDR3 sequence (DNA): TGTGCCTGGAGTGTAGGTCAGATACTCATGAACACTGAAGCTTTCTTT.

Turning to this clonotype: The junction shows a germline mismatch at one end, possibly a read error. The genes are TRBV7-9 and TRBJ2-1; 7 bases match TRBD1. This CDR3 is built from 15 residues. Germline loops: CDR1 SEHNR, CDR2 FQNEAQ (reference sequence). The CDR3 DNA sequence: TGTGCCAGCAGCCCTTCGACAGGGAGTTACAACGAGCAGTTCTTC. It is translated as CASSPSTGSYNEQFF. The entire variable domain, with the rest obtained from reference TRBV7-9 and TRBJ2-1, is as follows: DTGVSQNPRHKITKRGQNVTFRCDPISEHNRLYWYRQTLGQGPEFLTYFQNEAQLEKSRLLSDRFSAERPKGSFSTLEIQRTEQGDSAMYLCASSPSTGSYNEQFFGPGTRLTVL.

The chain carries TRBV12-3 or TRBV12-4 and TRBJ2-2, with 13 positions matching TRBD2. CDR3 size: 14 residues. The V and J ends lost 5 bases and 8 bases, in that order; junction bases with no gene match: 2. The CDR3 region is CASSRTSGGGELFF. Here the CDR3 DNA reads TGTGCCAGCAGTCGGACTAGCGGGGGAGGGGAGCTGTTTTTT.

V gene TRBV7-9 combines with J gene TRBJ2-7; D is perhaps TRBD1 (7 bases). From germline, CDR1 is SEHNR and CDR2 FQNEAQ (reference sequence). V was pared by 5 bases and J by 4 bases, with 21 bases between. The CDR3 is 16 residues long. In nucleotides, the CDR3 is TGTGCCAGCAGCGCCAGGAGGGGGGACAGACCATACGAGCAGTACTTC. This codes for CASSARRGDRPYEQYF. The complete variable domain, with remaining parts taken from reference TRBV7-9 and TRBJ2-7, reads DTGVSQNPRHKITKRGQNVTFRCDPISEHNRLYWYRQTLGQGPEFLTYFQNEAQLEKSRLLSDRFSAERPKGSFSTLEIQRTEQGDSAMYLCASSARRGDRPYEQYFGPGTRLTVT.

This clonotype was counted a few times. The chain recombines TRBV12-3 or TRBV12-4 with TRBJ2-5; D may be TRBD1 (6 bases). The length of the CDR3 is 13 residues. V was cut by 8 bases and J by 5 bases, with 15 bases left in between. The CDR3 nucleotides read TGTGCCAGCCGCCAGGGGAGAGGCGAGACCCAGTACTTC. Translating it yields CASRQGRGETQYF.

This sequence joins TRBV7-3 and TRBJ2-1, with no clear D. Germline CDR1 and CDR2: SGHTA and FQGTGA. The V end lost 6 bases, the J end lost 2 bases, and 8 bases lay between the germline ends. The CDR3 runs to 13 residues. CDR3 sequence: CASSYPPYNEQFF. The CDR3, as DNA: TGTGCCAGCAGTTATCCGCCCTACAATGAGCAGTTCTTC.

This clonotype was found a few times. This chain links TRBV7-2 with TRBJ2-1; 10 bases map to TRBD2. The CDR3 is made up of 18 amino acids. Per the germline V gene, CDR1 is SGHTA and CDR2 is FQGNSA. J was trimmed by 2 bases and V by 2 bases; bases with no gene match: 9. The CDR3: CASSLRGVAGGAYNEQFF. The CDR3 region has the DNA TGTGCCAGCAGCTTAAGGGGCGTAGCGGGGGGCGCCTACAATGAGCAGTTCTTC.

This clonotype was picked up a small number of times. Written as DNA, the CDR3 is TGCGCCAGCAGCTGGAGTCGGGACAGGGTTTCCGGGGAGCTGTTTTTT. Translated, it gives CASSWSRDRVSGELFF. V is TRBV5-1 and J is TRBJ2-2; 9 nucleotides line up with TRBD1. Germline CDR1 and CDR2: SGHRS and YFSETQ. Losses at the gene ends were 3 bases for V and 6 bases for J; bases not matched to a gene: 9. This CDR3 region has 16 residues.

This clonotype was counted between two and nine times. The genes are TRBV6-5 and TRBJ1-3, with a possible D match to TRBD1 (5 bases). Looked up from germline, CDR1 is MNHEY and CDR2 is SVGAGI. V lost 2 bases to trimming and J lost 1 base, with 15 bases between them. The CDR3 contains 17 residues. The CDR3, as DNA: TGTGCCAGCAGTTACGCTCTGGGACCGACGTCTGGAAACACCATATATTTT. As protein: CASSYALGPTSGNTIYF.

This clonotype has just a few counts. The V call is TRBV5-5, the J call TRBJ2-2, with D maybe TRBD1 (6 bases). V gave up 0 bases and J gave up 6 bases, with 15 bases separating them. The length of the CDR3 is 16 residues. Germline loops: CDR1 SGHKS, CDR2 YYEKEE (reference sequence). CDR3 loop: CASSLASRGTSGELFF. The CDR3, as DNA: TGTGCCAGCAGCTTGGCCTCCAGGGGAACGTCCGGGGAGCTGTTTTTT.

This clonotype was counted between two and nine times. The chain joins TRBV7-9 to TRBJ2-5; 7 bases are shared with TRBD1. J gave up 6 bases and V 2 bases, and 3 bases lay outside the gene matches. Per germline, CDR1 SEHNR and CDR2 FQNEAQ (reference sequence). The CDR3 contains 13 residues. The CDR3 sequence is CASSLNRGQTQYF. DNA of the CDR3: TGTGCCAGCAGCTTAAACAGGGGCCAGACCCAGTACTTC.

In its sample, this clonotype was seen a few times. The chain joins TRBV5-1 to TRBJ2-5; D might be TRBD1 (6 bases). The J call may be incorrect, as the DNA end agrees better with TRBJ2-1. This CDR3 region has 12 residues. Germline V gene lookup returns CDR1 SGHRS and CDR2 YFSETQ. CDR3 DNA sequence: TGCGCCAGCAGCCCTGGACAGTTTGAGCAGTTCTTC. This gives the protein CASSPGQFEQFF.

This clonotype was observed a few times. V usage is TRBV9 and J usage is TRBJ1-4; the D is unclear. The ends were cut back, 0 bases at V and 0 bases at J, with 6 bases in the middle. The CDR3 consists of 15 residues. The germline V gene has CDR1 SGDLS and CDR2 YYNGEE. CDR3 protein: CASSVGGSTNEKLFF. DNA for the CDR3: TGTGCCAGCAGCGTAGGAGGATCAACTAATGAAAAACTGTTTTTT.

The V gene is TRBV4-1, the J gene TRBJ2-7, with 7 bases that match TRBD1. V dropped 0 bases and J dropped 1; count of bases not matched to a gene: 3. Germline V gene data show CDR1 as MGHRA and CDR2 as YSYEKL. The CDR3 loop spans 15 amino acids. CDR3 sequence (DNA): TGCGCCAGCAGCCAAGATCACAGGGGTTCCTACGAGCAGTACTTC. This gives the protein CASSQDHRGSYEQYF.

In its sample, this clonotype was seen a few times. The CDR3 spells CSARVQGAVTEAFF. In nucleotides, the CDR3 is TGCAGTGCTAGAGTACAGGGGGCGGTCACTGAAGCTTTCTTT. The chain uses TRBV20-1 and TRBJ1-1, with 9 bases matching TRBD1. The germline gives CDR1 DFQATT, CDR2 SNEGSKA (reference sequence). Trimming at V came to 1 base and at J to 4 bases, leaving 4 bases not matched to a gene. The CDR3 is 14 residues long.

The sample holds many counts of this clonotype. This chain joins TRBV20-1 and TRBJ1-1; 9 nucleotides match TRBD1. The V and J ends lost 1 base and 2 bases, in that order; junction bases with no gene match: 2. Germline CDR1 is DFQATT and CDR2 is SNEGSKA (reference sequence). The length of the CDR3 is 14 residues. The CDR3 loop is CSARGGQGNTEAFF. For the CDR3, the DNA is TGCAGTGCTAGAGGGGGACAGGGCAACACTGAAGCTTTCTTT.